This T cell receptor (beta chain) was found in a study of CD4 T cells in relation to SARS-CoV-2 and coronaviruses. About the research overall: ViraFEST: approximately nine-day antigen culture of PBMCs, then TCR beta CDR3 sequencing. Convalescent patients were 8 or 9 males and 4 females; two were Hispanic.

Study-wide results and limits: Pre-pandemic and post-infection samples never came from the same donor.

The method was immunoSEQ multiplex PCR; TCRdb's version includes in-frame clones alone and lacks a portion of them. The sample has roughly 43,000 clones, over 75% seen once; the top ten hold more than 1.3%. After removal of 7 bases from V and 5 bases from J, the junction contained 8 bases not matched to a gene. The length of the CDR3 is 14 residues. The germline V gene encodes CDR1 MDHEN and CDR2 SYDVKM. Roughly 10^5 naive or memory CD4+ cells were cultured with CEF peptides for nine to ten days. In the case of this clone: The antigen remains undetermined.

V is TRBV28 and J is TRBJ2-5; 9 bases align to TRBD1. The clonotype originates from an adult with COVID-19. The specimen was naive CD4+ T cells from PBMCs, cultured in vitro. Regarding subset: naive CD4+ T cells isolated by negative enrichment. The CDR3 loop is CASTRDRARETQYF. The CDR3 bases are TGTGCCAGCACCAGGGACAGGGCGAGGGAGACCCAGTACTTC.